This record covers a single T cell receptor (beta chain). The CDR3 spans 16 residues. Germline lookup yields CDR1 SNHLY and CDR2 FYNNEI. Trimming removed 2 bases from V and 5 bases from J, with 18 bases in between. This sample is part of a study of blood T cell repertoires in COVID-19. Study as a whole: COVID-19 samples from acute and convalescent phases originated in the United States, Italy and Spain. PBMCs, B-cell-depleted T cells, or T cells were the source of the cDNA or gDNA that made up the material.

The data were produced by immunoSEQ multiplex PCR, yet TCRdb's version contains in-frame clones alone and is incomplete. In the table there are about 250,000 clones, roughly 82% of which are singletons. V and J are TRBV2 and TRBJ2-5; D gene uncertain. The sequenced material came from peripheral blood. The clonotype was recovered from a woman of 80 years or more with active or convalescent COVID-19. The CDR3 sequence: CASSELPIPARETQYF. CDR3 bases: TGTGCCAGCAGTGAACTTCCGATCCCGGCGCGGGAGACCCAGTACTTC.